These 25 T cell receptor beta chains were sequenced from one sample in a study of blood T cells in healthy people across ages. Primed by a sample-barcoded 5' primer and a J-beta primer mix, a second PCR proceeded for about 6 to 11 cycles. TCRdb recomputed calls from the 5' RACE reads with MiXCR, one row per CDR3 protein. The sample includes 850,000 or so distinct CDR3 sequences, under 30% of them seen just once. The sequenced material came from blood. The receptors stem from an elderly woman in good health.

This clonotype occurred many times. This chain links TRBV5-5 with TRBJ2-1; no clear D gene. The germline V and J ends were trimmed by 4 bases and 7 bases, with 15 bases remaining between them. The CDR3 extends over 14 amino acids. Germline V gives CDR1 SGHKS, CDR2 YYEKEE (reference sequence). The CDR3 region is CASSRVLGANEQFF. CDR3 DNA: TGTGCCAGCAGCCGGGTTTTAGGAGCTAATGAGCAGTTCTTC. The whole variable domain, filled in from reference TRBV5-5 and TRBJ2-1, reads DAGVTQSPTHLIKTRGQQVTLRCSPISGHKSVSWYQQVLGQGPQFIFQYYEKEERGRGNFPDRFSARQFPNYSSELNVNALLLGDSALYLCASSRVLGANEQFFGPGTRLTVL.

This clonotype was seen ten or more times. The V and J genes are TRBV7-2 and TRBJ2-3; D is possibly TRBD1 or TRBD2 (6 bases each). The CDR3 is 15 residues long. The V end lost 3 bases, the J end lost 5 bases, and 15 bases lay between the germline ends. Germline V gene data show CDR1 as SGHTA and CDR2 as FQGNSA. CDR3 protein: CASSLGRGRGDTQYF. The CDR3 DNA reads as TGTGCCAGCAGCTTGGGCCGGGGGCGGGGAGATACGCAGTATTTT.

This clonotype appeared a few times. The V gene is TRBV29-1, the J gene TRBJ2-1; 8 bases match TRBD2. V trimming: 6 bases; J trimming: 8 bases; junction bases outside the gene matches: 12. There are 14 residues in the CDR3. Germline loops: CDR1 SQVTM, CDR2 ANQGSEA. The CDR3 DNA reads TGCAGCGTCGCACGTAGCGGGAATGTTGATGAGCAGTTCTTC. Protein sequence: CSVARSGNVDEQFF.

This clonotype was detected only a few times. This chain links TRBV6-5 with TRBJ2-5; TRBD2 might be the D (5 bases). V lost 6 bases, J lost 5 bases, and 22 bases lay in between. CDR1 and CDR2 (germline): MNHEY, SVGAGI. CDR3 size: 16 residues. CDR3 residues: CASSRSIGLSSETQYF. DNA for the CDR3: TGTGCCAGCAGCCGTTCGATAGGACTCTCGTCGGAGACCCAGTACTTC.

This sequence joins TRBV7-9 and TRBJ2-7; D not certain. The CDR3 spans 14 residues. Germline CDR1 SEHNR, CDR2 FQNEAQ (reference sequence). The V and J ends lost 1 base and 5 bases respectively, with 12 bases between them. CDR3 amino acids: CASSLDVTAHEQYF. The CDR3 DNA follows: TGTGCCAGCAGCTTAGACGTGACCGCGCACGAGCAGTACTTC.

The gene calls are TRBV5-1 and TRBJ1-1; no reliable D call. Between the trimmed V and J ends, which lost 0 bases and 1 base, there was a span of 10 bases. Germline assignment: CDR1 SGHRS and CDR2 YFSETQ. The CDR3 runs 15 residues. CDR3 amino acids: CASSLAADANTEAFF. CDR3 coding DNA: TGCGCCAGCAGCTTGGCCGCCGACGCGAACACTGAAGCTTTCTTT.

Only a few counts were recorded for this clonotype. The V and J genes are TRBV12-3 or TRBV12-4 and TRBJ2-5; no definite D call. Trimming stripped 6 bases from V and 0 bases from J, with 11 bases between. This CDR3 contains 14 residues. CDR3 sequence reads: CASRVSENQETQYF. The CDR3 nucleotides are TGTGCCAGCAGGGTCAGCGAGAACCAAGAGACCCAGTACTTC.

This clonotype was detected only a few times. This chain links TRBV28 with TRBJ2-2, with a possible D match to TRBD2 (7 bases). Germline V gene lookup returns CDR1 MDHEN and CDR2 SYDVKM. The germline V and J ends were trimmed by 8 bases and 1 base, with 14 bases remaining between them. The CDR3 totals 15 residues. This CDR3 reads CASEEGGMNTGELFF. The CDR3 nucleotides are TGTGCCAGCGAAGAGGGGGGGATGAACACCGGGGAGCTGTTTTTT.

Note on this clonotype: One junction end does not reproduce the germline sequence, and a read error may be involved. This rearrangement joins TRBV6-2 or TRBV6-3 to TRBJ2-3; 8 bases match TRBD2. Germline CDR1 and CDR2: MNHEY and SVGEGT. The CDR3 has 12 residues. As DNA, the CDR3 is TGTGCCAGCGGAATAGCGGGGAATACGCGGTATTTT. Protein sequence: CASGIAGNTRYF.

This clonotype was counted at least ten times. V gene TRBV11-2 combines with J gene TRBJ1-5; D perhaps matches TRBD1 (5 bases). V shed 3 bases and J shed 2 bases, with 11 bases lying between them. The CDR3 contains 15 residues. Per germline, CDR1 SGHAT and CDR2 FQNNGV. CDR3: CASSLDLGGNQPQHF. The CDR3 DNA is TGTGCCAGCAGCTTGGATCTAGGGGGCAATCAGCCCCAGCATTTT.

The DNA for the CDR3 is TGTGCCAGTACCCAACAGGGAAGTAGTACCTACAATGAGCAGTTCTTC. Protein product: CASTQQGSSTYNEQFF. This chain joins TRBV19 and TRBJ2-1, with a possible D match to TRBD1 (6 bases). Germline CDR1 and CDR2: LNHDA and SQIVND (reference sequence). V lost 7 bases and J 2 bases, leaving 18 bases between the germline ends. The CDR3 is 16 amino acids.

Comment on this clonotype: This could be a read error, since a much larger clone is one nucleotide away. The chain recombines TRBV7-9 with TRBJ1-1, with a tentative D call TRBD1 (6 bases). Germline V gene lookup returns CDR1 SEHNR and CDR2 FQNEAQ (reference sequence). The CDR3 has 16 residues. DNA of the CDR3: TGTGCCAGCAGTCCGGGCGGGGGGCGATGGAACGCTGAAGCTTTCTTT. Translation gives CASSPGGGRWNAEAFF.

This clonotype was recorded many times. The CDR3 DNA reads TGCAGTGCACTAAGGGGGGAGGGAGCCAAAAACATTCAGTACTTC. This codes for CSALRGEGAKNIQYF. The J gene is TRBJ2-4, the V gene TRBV20-1; D perhaps matches TRBD2 (7 bases). Germline V gene data show CDR1 as DFQATT and CDR2 as SNEGSKA (reference sequence). Trimming left V 6 bases short and J 0 bases short, with 15 bases between. The CDR3 runs 15 residues.

Notes on this clonotype: A single base separates this from a much larger clone, so it may be a read error. The rearrangement joins TRBV20-1 to TRBJ2-5; tentatively, D is TRBD1 (5 bases). The V end was cut by 6 bases, the J end by 4 bases, with 6 bases between. The CDR3 has 10 amino acids. Germline CDR1 is DFQATT and CDR2 is SNEGSKA (reference sequence). CDR3: CSAQGETQYF. The CDR3 nucleotides read TGCAGTGCCCAGGGAGAGACCCAGTACTTC.

In its sample, this clonotype was seen many times. V is TRBV28 and J is TRBJ2-7; D possibly corresponds to TRBD1 (6 bases). Trimming stripped 6 bases from V and 3 bases from J, with 12 bases between. There are 13 residues in the CDR3. CDR1 and CDR2 (germline): MDHEN, SYDVKM. CDR3 nucleotide sequence: TGTGCCAGCAGCGAAACAGGGATCTACGAGCAGTACTTC. This codes for CASSETGIYEQYF.

This clonotype was picked up a small number of times. The chain combines TRBV27 with TRBJ1-2; D perhaps matches TRBD1 (5 bases). The germline V gene encodes CDR1 MNHEY and CDR2 SMNVEV (reference sequence). V was shortened by 2 bases and J by 5 bases, with 30 bases between the two germline ends. The CDR3 sequence is 20 residues long. Written as DNA, the CDR3 is TGTGCCAGCAGTTTAGGGTCCAGCTGGGCCTCGGGTCAGGGAAGGTATGGCTACACCTTC. It translates to CASSLGSSWASGQGRYGYTF.

The chain is built from TRBV6-5 and TRBJ2-2; no definite D call. Germline CDR1 reads MNHEY; CDR2 reads SVGAGI. V lost 9 bases, J lost 0 bases, and 8 bases lay in between. This CDR3 has 13 amino acids. For the CDR3, the DNA is TGTGCCAGTAAACAGTCGAACACCGGGGAGCTGTTTTTT. Protein sequence: CASKQSNTGELFF.

The V gene is TRBV6-2 or TRBV6-3, the J gene TRBJ1-6; D is ambiguous. Germline CDR1 reads MNHEY; CDR2 reads SVGEGT. V was clipped by 4 bases and J by 10 bases, with 11 bases between them. This CDR3 has 13 residues. CDR3 nucleotide sequence: TGTGCCAGCAGTTTTATCCCCCAGTCACCCCTCCACTTT. It is translated as CASSFIPQSPLHF.

This sequence joins TRBV5-4 and TRBJ1-2; D is ambiguous. CDR1 is SGHNT, CDR2 YYREEE, per germline (reference sequence). This CDR3 comprises 14 residues. V dropped 4 bases and J dropped 2 bases, with 12 bases sitting between them. CDR3 region: CASSLDASNYGYTF. The CDR3 DNA reads TGTGCCAGCAGCCTGGACGCCAGCAACTATGGCTACACCTTC.

The rearrangement uses TRBV7-2 and TRBJ1-1; 7 bases are a match to TRBD1. The J segment lost 7 bases and the V segment lost 3 bases, leaving 8 bases of the junction unmatched. Germline V gene data show CDR1 as SGHTA and CDR2 as FQGNSA. The CDR3 covers 14 residues. CDR3 protein: CASSFYGTANEAFF. CDR3 coding DNA: TGTGCCAGCAGCTTTTATGGGACAGCTAATGAAGCTTTCTTT.

This clonotype has a single count. The chain recombines TRBV20-1 with TRBJ2-7; 10 nucleotides agree with TRBD2. There are 17 residues in the CDR3. Germline CDR1 DFQATT, CDR2 SNEGSKA (reference sequence). With 0 bases clipped from V and 3 bases from J, the junction kept 11 bases outside the gene matches. The CDR3 DNA follows: TGCAGTGCTAGAGATCCTAAGACTAGCGGGTCCCTCTACGAGCAGTACTTC. Translating it yields CSARDPKTSGSLYEQYF.

The V and J genes are TRBV7-2 and TRBJ2-5; D is unclear. The J call may be wrong; the DNA end is better matched by TRBJ2-7. Germline-derived CDR1 and CDR2 are SGHTA and FQGNSA. The CDR3 runs to 12 residues. CDR3 sequence (DNA): TGTGCCAGCAGCTTAGGGATCGGCGAGCAGTACTTC. Translated: CASSLGIGEQYF.

The rearrangement uses TRBV7-2 and TRBJ2-1, with 7 bases identical to TRBD1. Germline CDR1 and CDR2: SGHTA and FQGNSA. V was clipped by 5 bases and J by 4 bases; unmatched bases: 8. The CDR3 contains 15 residues. CDR3 in amino acids: CASSTRTGVYNEQFF. Here the CDR3 DNA reads TGTGCCAGCAGCACCCGGACAGGAGTTTACAATGAGCAGTTCTTC.

Turning to this clonotype: One base away lies a much larger clone, so this may be a sequencing read error. This chain connects TRBV5-1 to TRBJ2-3; D call uncertain. Germline CDR1 is SGHRS and CDR2 is YFSETQ. The CDR3 length is 14 residues. Trimming removed 5 bases from V and 2 bases from J, with 12 bases in between. Here the CDR3 DNA reads TGCGCCAGCAGATTTGGGTACCTCACAGATACGCAGTATTTT. Its translation is CASRFGYLTDTQYF.

This clonotype came up many times. This chain joins TRBV20-1 and TRBJ2-5; 7 bases map to TRBD1. Per the germline V gene, CDR1 is DFQATT and CDR2 is SNEGSKA (reference sequence). Trimming cost V 6 bases and J 4 bases; bases outside gene matches: 11. The CDR3 length is 14 residues. In DNA, the CDR3 is TGCAGTGCCTTCCCTCAGGGGGTAGGAGAGACCCAGTACTTC. It specifies CSAFPQGVGETQYF.